Reported below is one TCR beta chain. The antigen is unknown. The data were taken from a study of beta chain features in type 1 diabetes. The CDR3 totals 12 residues. The V gene lost 5 bases and the J gene lost 0 bases, with 5 bases spanning the gap. Germline V gene lookup returns CDR1 SEHNR and CDR2 FQNEAQ (reference sequence). Expressed TCRB transcripts got sequenced, as all isolated RNA was reverse transcribed. Here immunoSEQ multiplex PCR was the method, and the copy in TCRdb shows in-frame clones only, minus some. The sample carries 300,000 to 400,000 clones, roughly a tenth recorded once. Study-level results: All four CD4+ subsets from Type 1 diabetes patients carried moderately but significantly shorter TCRB CDR3s. Equally in patients and controls, shorter templates might have been favored by PCR.

Isolation of CD4+ naive, central memory, regulatory and stem cell-like memory cells was achieved by sorting via CD45RO/CCR7/CD25/CD127/CD95/CD27. V is TRBV7-9 and J is TRBJ2-7; unclear D gene. Sequencing was performed on central memory CD4+ T cells from blood. The TCR comes from a young man with type 1 diabetes. CDR3 in amino acids: CASSRLSYEQYF. The CDR3 bases are TGTGCCAGCAGCCGCCTCTCCTACGAGCAGTACTTC.